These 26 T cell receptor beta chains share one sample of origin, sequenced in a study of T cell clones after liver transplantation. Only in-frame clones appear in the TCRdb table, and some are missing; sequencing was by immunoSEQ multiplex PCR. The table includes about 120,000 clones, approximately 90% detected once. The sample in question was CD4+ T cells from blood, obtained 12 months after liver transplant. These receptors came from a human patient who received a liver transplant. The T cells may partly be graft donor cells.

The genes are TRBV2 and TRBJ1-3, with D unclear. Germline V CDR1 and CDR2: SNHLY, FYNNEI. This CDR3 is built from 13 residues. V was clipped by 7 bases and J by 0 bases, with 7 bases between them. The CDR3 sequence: CASNLASGNTIYF. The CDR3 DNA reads TGTGCCAGCAATCTTGCCTCTGGAAACACCATATATTTT.

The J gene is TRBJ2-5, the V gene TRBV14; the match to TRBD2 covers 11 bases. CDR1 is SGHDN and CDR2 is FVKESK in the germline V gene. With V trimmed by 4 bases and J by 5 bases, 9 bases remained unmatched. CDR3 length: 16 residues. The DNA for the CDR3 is TGTGCCAGCAGCCGCATCCGGGGACTAGCGGCGGAGACCCAGTACTTC. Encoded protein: CASSRIRGLAAETQYF.

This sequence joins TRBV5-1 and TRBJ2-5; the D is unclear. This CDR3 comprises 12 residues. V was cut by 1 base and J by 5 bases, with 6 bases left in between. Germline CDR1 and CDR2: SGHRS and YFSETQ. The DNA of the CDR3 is TGCGCCAGCAGCTTGAGCCTTGAGACCCAGTACTTC. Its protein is CASSLSLETQYF.

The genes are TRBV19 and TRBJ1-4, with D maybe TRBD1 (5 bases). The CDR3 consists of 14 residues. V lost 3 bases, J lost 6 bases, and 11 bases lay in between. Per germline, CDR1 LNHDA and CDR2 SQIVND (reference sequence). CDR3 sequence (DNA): TGTGCCAGTAGTATTAGGCAGGGATATGAAAAACTGTTTTTT. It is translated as CASSIRQGYEKLFF.

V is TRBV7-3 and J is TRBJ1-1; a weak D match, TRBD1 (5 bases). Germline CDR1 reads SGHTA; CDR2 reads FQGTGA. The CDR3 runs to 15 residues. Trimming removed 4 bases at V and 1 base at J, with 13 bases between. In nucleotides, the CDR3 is TGTGCCAGCAGCTCAGCCGGGACTAAGAACACTGAAGCTTTCTTT. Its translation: CASSSAGTKNTEAFF.

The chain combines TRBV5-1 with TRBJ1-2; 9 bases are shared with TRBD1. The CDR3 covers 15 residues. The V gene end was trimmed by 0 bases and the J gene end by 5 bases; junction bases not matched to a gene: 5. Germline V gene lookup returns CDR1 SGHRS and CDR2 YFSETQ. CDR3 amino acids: CASSLDSQGAYGYTF. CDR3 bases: TGCGCCAGCAGCTTGGACTCACAGGGGGCTTATGGCTACACCTTC.

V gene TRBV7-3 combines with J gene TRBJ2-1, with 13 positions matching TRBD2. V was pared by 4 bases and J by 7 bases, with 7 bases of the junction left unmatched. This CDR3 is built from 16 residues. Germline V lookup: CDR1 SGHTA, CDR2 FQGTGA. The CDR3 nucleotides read TGTGCCAGCAGCTCCTTGGGACTAGCGGGAAGAAATGAGCAGTTCTTC. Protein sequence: CASSSLGLAGRNEQFF.

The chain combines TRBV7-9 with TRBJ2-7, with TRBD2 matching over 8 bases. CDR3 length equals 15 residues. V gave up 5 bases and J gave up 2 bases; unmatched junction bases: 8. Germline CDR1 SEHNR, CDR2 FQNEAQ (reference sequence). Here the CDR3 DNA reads TGTGCCAGCAGCACGGGACTAGGGGATACCTACGAGCAGTACTTC. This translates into CASSTGLGDTYEQYF.

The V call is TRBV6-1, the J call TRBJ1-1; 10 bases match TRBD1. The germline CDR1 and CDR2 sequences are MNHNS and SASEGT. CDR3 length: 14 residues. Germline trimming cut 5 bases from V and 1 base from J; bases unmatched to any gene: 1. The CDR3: CASSRQGANTEAFF. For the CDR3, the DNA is TGTGCCAGCAGTAGACAGGGGGCGAACACTGAAGCTTTCTTT.

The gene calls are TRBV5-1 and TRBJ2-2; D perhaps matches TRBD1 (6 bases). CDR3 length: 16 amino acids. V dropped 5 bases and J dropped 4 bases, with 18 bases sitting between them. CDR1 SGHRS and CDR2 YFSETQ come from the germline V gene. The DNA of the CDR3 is TGCGCCAGCAGACCCACAGGGTTTGGGGTCACCGGGGAGCTGTTTTTT. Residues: CASRPTGFGVTGELFF.

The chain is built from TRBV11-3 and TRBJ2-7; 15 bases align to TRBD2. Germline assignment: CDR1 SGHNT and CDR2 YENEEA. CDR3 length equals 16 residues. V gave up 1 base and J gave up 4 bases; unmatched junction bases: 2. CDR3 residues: CASSLAGLAGGYEQYF. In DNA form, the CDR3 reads TGTGCCAGCAGCTTAGCGGGACTAGCGGGAGGTTACGAGCAGTACTTC.

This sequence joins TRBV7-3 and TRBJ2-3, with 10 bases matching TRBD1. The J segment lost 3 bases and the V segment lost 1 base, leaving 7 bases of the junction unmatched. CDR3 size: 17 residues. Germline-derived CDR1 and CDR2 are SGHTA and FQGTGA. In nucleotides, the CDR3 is TGTGCCAGCAGCTTAATGGGCGGGACAGGGGTTACAGATACGCAGTATTTT. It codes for CASSLMGGTGVTDTQYF.

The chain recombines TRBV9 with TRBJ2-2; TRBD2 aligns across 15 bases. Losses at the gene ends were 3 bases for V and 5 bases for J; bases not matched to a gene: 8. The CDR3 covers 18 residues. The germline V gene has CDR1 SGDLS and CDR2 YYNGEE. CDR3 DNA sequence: TGTGCCAGCAGCGCCCCGGGACTAGCGGGAGGAAGGACCGGGGAGCTGTTTTTT. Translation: CASSAPGLAGGRTGELFF.

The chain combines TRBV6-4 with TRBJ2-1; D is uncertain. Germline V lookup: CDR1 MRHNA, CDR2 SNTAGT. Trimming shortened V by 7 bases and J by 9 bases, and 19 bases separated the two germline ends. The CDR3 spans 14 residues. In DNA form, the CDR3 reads TGTGCCAGCACTCCCACTCCGCAATGGAGTGAGCAGTTCTTC. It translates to CASTPTPQWSEQFF.

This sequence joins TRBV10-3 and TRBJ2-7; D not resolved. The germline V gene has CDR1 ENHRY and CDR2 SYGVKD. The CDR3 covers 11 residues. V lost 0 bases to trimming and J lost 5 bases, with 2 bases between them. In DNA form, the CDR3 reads TGTGCCATCAGTGAGTCGCACGAGCAGTACTTC. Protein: CAISESHEQYF.

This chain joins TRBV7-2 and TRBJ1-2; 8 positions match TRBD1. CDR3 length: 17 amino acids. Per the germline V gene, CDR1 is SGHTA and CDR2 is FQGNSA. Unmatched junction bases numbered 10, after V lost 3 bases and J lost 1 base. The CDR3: CASSFRDRRPINYGYTF. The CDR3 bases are TGTGCCAGCAGCTTCCGGGACAGGCGTCCTATTAACTATGGCTACACCTTC.

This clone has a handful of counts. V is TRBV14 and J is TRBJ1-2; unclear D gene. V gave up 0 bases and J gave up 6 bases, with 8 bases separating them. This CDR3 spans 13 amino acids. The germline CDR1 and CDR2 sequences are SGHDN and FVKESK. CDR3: CASSQDYSHGYTF. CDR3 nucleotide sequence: TGTGCCAGCAGCCAAGACTACAGTCATGGCTACACCTTC.

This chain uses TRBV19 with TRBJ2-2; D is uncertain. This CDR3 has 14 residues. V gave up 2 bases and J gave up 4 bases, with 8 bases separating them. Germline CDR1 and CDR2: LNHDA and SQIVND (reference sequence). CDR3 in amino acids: CASSISRITGELFF. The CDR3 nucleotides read TGTGCCAGTAGTATATCCCGGATCACCGGGGAGCTGTTTTTT. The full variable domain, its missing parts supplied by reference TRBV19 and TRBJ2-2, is DGGITQSPKYLFRKEGQNVTLSCEQNLNHDAMYWYRQDPGQGLRLIYYSQIVNDFQKGDIAEGYSVSREKKESFPLTVTSAQKNPTAFYLCASSISRITGELFFGEGSRLTVL.

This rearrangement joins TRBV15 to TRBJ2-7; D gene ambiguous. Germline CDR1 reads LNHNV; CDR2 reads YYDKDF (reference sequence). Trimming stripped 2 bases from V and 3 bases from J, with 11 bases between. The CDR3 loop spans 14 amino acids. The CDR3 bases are TGTGCCACCAGCAGACATAATTTGGGCTACGAGCAGTACTTC. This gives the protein CATSRHNLGYEQYF. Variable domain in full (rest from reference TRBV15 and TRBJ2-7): DAMVIQNPRYQVTQFGKPVTLSCSQTLNHNVMYWYQQKSSQAPKLLFHYYDKDFNNEADTPDNFQSRRPNTSFCFLDIRSPGLGDTAMYLCATSRHNLGYEQYFGPGTRLTVT.

This CDR3 reads CAWSVRLSGELFF. CDR3 DNA: TGTGCCTGGAGTGTACGGCTGTCCGGGGAGCTGTTTTTT. The chain is built from TRBV30 and TRBJ2-2; D is unclear. From germline, CDR1 is GTSNPN and CDR2 SVGIG (reference sequence). V was shortened by 0 bases and J by 6 bases, with 8 bases between the two germline ends. The CDR3 is 13 residues long.

DNA of the CDR3: TGTGCCAGCACCTCACAGGCCCGGGAGACCCAGTACTTC. It translates to CASTSQARETQYF. V usage is TRBV28 and J usage is TRBJ2-5; weak D call: TRBD1 (5 bases). V was trimmed by 7 bases and J by 5 bases, leaving 14 bases between them. The CDR3 contains 13 residues. The germline CDR1 and CDR2 sequences are MDHEN and SYDVKM.

This CDR3 reads CAWSWGTGIHEQYF. The DNA of the CDR3 is TGTGCCTGGAGTTGGGGGACAGGGATCCACGAGCAGTACTTC. This chain links TRBV30 with TRBJ2-7, with 9 positions matching TRBD1. Trimming removed 2 bases from V and 5 bases from J; junction bases left unmatched: 7. CDR3 length: 14 amino acids. Germline CDR1 and CDR2: GTSNPN and SVGIG (reference sequence).

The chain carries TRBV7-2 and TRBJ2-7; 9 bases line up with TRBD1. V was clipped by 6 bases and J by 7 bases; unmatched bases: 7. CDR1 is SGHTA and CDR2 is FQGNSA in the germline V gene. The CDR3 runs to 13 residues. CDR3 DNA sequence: TGTGCCAGCAGGATGACAGGGGGATGGGAGCAGTACTTC. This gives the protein CASRMTGGWEQYF.

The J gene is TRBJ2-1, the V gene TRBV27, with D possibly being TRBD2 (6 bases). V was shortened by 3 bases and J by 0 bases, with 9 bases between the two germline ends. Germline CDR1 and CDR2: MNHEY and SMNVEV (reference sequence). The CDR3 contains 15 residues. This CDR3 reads CASSLGGSSYNEQFF. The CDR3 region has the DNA TGTGCCAGCAGTTTGGGGGGTAGCTCCTACAATGAGCAGTTCTTC.

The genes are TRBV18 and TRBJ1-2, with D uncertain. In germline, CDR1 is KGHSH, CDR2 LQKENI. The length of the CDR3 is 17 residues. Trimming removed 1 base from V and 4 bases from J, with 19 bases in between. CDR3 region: CASSPLTELSHIYGYTF. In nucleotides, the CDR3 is TGTGCCAGCTCACCACTAACCGAATTGTCACACATCTATGGCTACACCTTC.

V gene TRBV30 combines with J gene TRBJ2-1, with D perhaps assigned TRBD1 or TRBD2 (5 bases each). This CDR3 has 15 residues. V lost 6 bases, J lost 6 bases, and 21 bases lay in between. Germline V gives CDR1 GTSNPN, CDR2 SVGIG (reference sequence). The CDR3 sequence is CACPTPHGTINEQFF. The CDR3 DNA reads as TGTGCCTGTCCCACTCCCCACGGGACGATCAATGAGCAGTTCTTC.